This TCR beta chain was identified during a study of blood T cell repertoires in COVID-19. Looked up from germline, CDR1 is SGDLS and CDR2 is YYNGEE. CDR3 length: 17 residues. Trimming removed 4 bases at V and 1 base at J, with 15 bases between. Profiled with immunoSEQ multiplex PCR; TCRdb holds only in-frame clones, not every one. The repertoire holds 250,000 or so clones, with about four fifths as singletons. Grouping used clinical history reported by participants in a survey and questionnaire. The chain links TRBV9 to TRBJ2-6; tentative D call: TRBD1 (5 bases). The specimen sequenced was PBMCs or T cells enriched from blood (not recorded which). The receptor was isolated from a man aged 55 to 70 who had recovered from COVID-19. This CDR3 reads CASSPQGGQSGANVLTF. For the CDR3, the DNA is TGTGCCAGCAGCCCTCAGGGCGGTCAATCTGGGGCCAACGTCCTGACTTTC.